Shown below are 8 T cell receptor beta chains from a single sample sequenced in a study of T cells in Graves' hyperthyroidism and ophthalmopathy. Researchers amplified the TCR beta CDR3 regions from RNA transcripts. The HTBI primer set was used in a first-round RT-PCR of the TCR CDR3. TCRdb fed the multiplex PCR reads into MiXCR, producing one record per CDR3 protein. Counted here are under 300,000 distinct CDR3 sequences, roughly 15% occurring once; the ten biggest clones make up over 25%. Sequencing was done on a sample of blood. Receptors originate from a woman aged 45 to 65 with Graves' hyperthyroidism that later progressed to Graves' ophthalmopathy.

This clonotype was counted at least ten times. V is TRBV19 and J is TRBJ1-1; TRBD1 matches at 8 bases. Losses at the gene ends were 9 bases for V and 4 bases for J; bases not matched to a gene: 4. Looked up from germline, CDR1 is LNHDA and CDR2 is SQIVND (reference sequence). This CDR3 contains 12 residues. The CDR3 reads CASDRGGTEAFF. CDR3 sequence (DNA): TGTGCCAGCGACAGGGGAGGCACTGAAGCTTTCTTT.

This clonotype was seen at least ten times. This sequence joins TRBV28 and TRBJ1-2, with a possible D match to TRBD1 (6 bases). Per the germline V gene, CDR1 is MDHEN and CDR2 is SYDVKM. The CDR3 totals 13 residues. V was cut by 10 bases and J by 5 bases, with 17 bases left in between. The CDR3 DNA is TGTGCCACCTTCCGAGGGGGAGGATATGGCTACACCTTC. Its protein product is CATFRGGGYGYTF.

This clonotype was counted at least ten times. CDR3 bases: TGTGCCAGCAGTTTCGGGGACCGCGTGTTCTCTGGAAACACCATATATTTT. It codes for CASSFGDRVFSGNTIYF. The V gene is TRBV28, the J gene TRBJ1-3; the D gene is possibly TRBD1 (5 bases). The V end was cut by 3 bases, the J end by 0 bases, with 15 bases between. The CDR3 consists of 17 residues. The germline CDR1 and CDR2 sequences are MDHEN and SYDVKM. Based on the CDR3 plus reference TRBV28 and TRBJ1-3, the full variable domain is DVKVTQSSRYLVKRTGEKVFLECVQDMDHENMFWYRQDPGLGLRLIYFSYDVKMKEKGDIPEGYSVSREKKERFSLILESASTNQTSMYLCASSFGDRVFSGNTIYFGEGSWLTVV.

This clonotype was seen many times. J is TRBJ1-1 and V is TRBV28, with D perhaps TRBD1 (6 bases). CDR3 length: 17 residues. V shed 6 bases and J shed 3 bases, with 23 bases lying between them. The germline V gene encodes CDR1 MDHEN and CDR2 SYDVKM. CDR3 DNA: TGTGCCAGCAGGTACCCTCAGGGTTTCAGGGGAGACACTGAAGCTTTCTTT. Amino acids: CASRYPQGFRGDTEAFF.

The table lists this clonotype with many counts. The genes are TRBV6-1 and TRBJ1-2; D remains ambiguous. V shed 6 bases and J shed 1 base, with 3 bases lying between them. The CDR3 totals 11 residues. Germline-derived CDR1 and CDR2 are MNHNS and SASEGT. The CDR3 loop is CASRINYGYTF. In DNA form, the CDR3 reads TGTGCCAGCAGGATTAACTATGGCTACACCTTC.

In the case of this clonotype: Possible read error: a much larger clone is one base away. J is TRBJ2-5 and V is TRBV5-1, with TRBD2 as a possible D gene (7 bases). This CDR3 is 15 amino acids long. The germline V gene has CDR1 SGHRS and CDR2 YFSETQ. CDR3 nucleotides: TGCGCCAGCTTGGACACGGGGGGCTCTCAAGAGGCCCAGTACTTC. It encodes CASLDTGGSQEAQYF.

The rearrangement joins TRBV2 to TRBJ1-5, with TRBD1 as a possible D gene (5 bases). Germline V gene data show CDR1 as SNHLY and CDR2 as FYNNEI. The V end was cut by 11 bases, the J end by 5 bases, with 13 bases between. CDR3 size: 12 residues. CDR3 region: CAGGREDQPQHF. The CDR3 region has the DNA TGTGCCGGGGGGAGGGAGGATCAGCCCCAGCATTTT.

The rearrangement uses TRBV24-1 and TRBJ2-3; D may match TRBD1 or TRBD2 (5 bases each). The V end was cut by 9 bases, the J end by 4 bases, with 13 bases between. Germline V gene lookup returns CDR1 KGHDR and CDR2 SFDVKD. CDR3 length: 13 amino acids. CDR3 in DNA: TGTGCCACCGGGGACGGTGGGGCAGATACGCAGTATTTT. This translates into CATGDGGADTQYF.